This T cell receptor beta chain was sequenced during a study of shared clonotypes between healthy human individuals. Across the whole study: CD4 naive cells filled three plates per donor, CD4 memory three, CD8 naive two and CD8 memory one.

Study conclusions and caveats: Shared across a few donors were about 4.6% of the naive CD4 clonotypes. The four-donor shared clonotypes exceeded non-shared clonotypes in generation probability, with non-shared ones scoring lower.

Method: immunoSEQ multiplex PCR; TCRdb's copy keeps in-frame clones and lacks some. Of a few million clones in the sample, roughly 93% were seen once. As concerns this clone: The antigen is unknown.

Source material: naive CD4+ T cells from PBMCs. Subset: CD45RA+ positively selected. This sequence was found in a young man in good health. Some clones in this sample may be carry-over from other donors' samples.

The CDR3 nucleotides read TGTGCCGTGACGGGACCCTCCTACGAGCAGTACTTC. Its protein product is CAVTGPSYEQYF. The genes are TRBV30 and TRBJ2-5, with D possibly being TRBD1 or TRBD2 (5 bases each). The J call may not be correct, given that the DNA end is closer to TRBJ2-7. The germline V gene encodes CDR1 GTSNPN and CDR2 SVGIG (reference sequence). The CDR3 runs to 12 residues.